The next 18 T cell receptor beta chains were all read from a single sample in a study of cytomegalovirus exposure and HLA in healthy donors. 13 Jbeta primers and 60 Vbeta primers were used for the PCR. TCRdb's table, derived via immunoSEQ multiplex PCR, lists solely in-frame clones and lacks some. The repertoire has roughly 98,000 clones, 65% to 80% of them found once; the top ten carry roughly 14%. The source material was PBMCs. These TCRs come from a woman in her 70s in good health and CMV-seropositive.

This clone was counted between two and nine times. J is TRBJ2-7 and V is TRBV4-2; 9 nucleotides line up with TRBD2. Per the germline V gene, CDR1 is LGHNA and CDR2 is YNFKEQ. CDR3 size: 19 residues. V trimming: 0 bases; J trimming: 5 bases; junction bases outside the gene matches: 17. The CDR3 loop is CASSQDLFTRASGIHEQYF. In DNA form, the CDR3 reads TGTGCCAGCAGCCAAGACCTTTTTACCAGGGCTAGCGGGATCCACGAGCAGTACTTC.

In this sample, this clone turned up a few times. The chain carries TRBV7-3 and TRBJ1-1; TRBD1 aligns across 8 bases. The J segment lost 1 base and the V segment lost 6 bases, leaving 4 bases of the junction unmatched. Germline CDR1 is SGHTA and CDR2 is FQGTGA. There are 14 residues in the CDR3. The CDR3 bases are TGTGCCAGCAGTTCAGGGGGCAGGAACACTGAAGCTTTCTTT. This translates into CASSSGGRNTEAFF.

The V call is TRBV27, the J call TRBJ2-2; 9 bases are shared with TRBD2. The CDR3 contains 15 residues. Germline V gene data show CDR1 as MNHEY and CDR2 as SMNVEV (reference sequence). The V gene end was trimmed by 4 bases and the J gene end by 4 bases; junction bases not matched to a gene: 4. The CDR3: CASSSLRGGTGELFF. The CDR3 DNA reads as TGTGCCAGCAGTTCGTTGCGGGGGGGCACCGGGGAGCTGTTTTTT.

V is TRBV6-1 and J is TRBJ2-7, with 7 bases lining up with TRBD1. The CDR3 sequence is 17 residues long. Germline V gene lookup returns CDR1 MNHNS and CDR2 SASEGT. Trimming at V came to 2 bases and at J to 0 bases, leaving 10 bases not matched to a gene. CDR3 protein: CASSEYELTGISYEQYF. In nucleotides, the CDR3 is TGTGCCAGCAGTGAATACGAGTTGACAGGGATCTCCTACGAGCAGTACTTC.

The rearrangement uses TRBV6-1 and TRBJ2-1, with D perhaps matching TRBD1 (6 bases). The CDR3 has 15 residues. Germline assignment: CDR1 MNHNS and CDR2 SASEGT. Trimming took 3 bases from V and 6 from J, leaving 15 bases between them. The CDR3 loop reads CASSETQGIGNEQFF. CDR3 sequence (DNA): TGTGCCAGCAGTGAGACCCAGGGGATAGGCAATGAGCAGTTCTTC.

The chain joins TRBV19 to TRBJ1-5; maybe TRBD1 (5 bases). Germline CDR1 is LNHDA and CDR2 is SQIVND (reference sequence). The CDR3 totals 13 residues. V was pared by 6 bases and J by 4 bases, with 10 bases between. Here the CDR3 reads CASSRQRNQPQHF. The CDR3 region has the DNA TGTGCCAGTAGCCGACAGAGAAATCAGCCCCAGCATTTT.

V is TRBV10-1 and J is TRBJ2-2; TRBD2 matches at 7 bases. With 7 bases clipped from V and 0 bases from J, the junction kept 2 bases outside the gene matches. The CDR3 loop spans 14 amino acids. CDR1 is WNHNN, CDR2 SYGVQD, per germline (reference sequence). In DNA form, the CDR3 reads TGCGCCAGCAAAGCGGGACCGAACACCGGGGAGCTGTTTTTT. The encoded protein is CASKAGPNTGELFF.

The chain joins TRBV28 to TRBJ1-5; unclear D gene. Between the trimmed V and J ends, which lost 6 bases and 4 bases, there was a span of 7 bases. Germline V gene sequence: CDR1 MDHEN, CDR2 SYDVKM. The CDR3 sequence is 12 residues long. This CDR3 is CASRTRNQPQHF. The CDR3 DNA follows: TGTGCCAGCAGGACAAGGAATCAGCCCCAGCATTTT.

This CDR3 reads CASSSKAGTSGNTGELFF. CDR3 DNA: TGTGCCAGCAGCTCTAAGGCGGGGACTAGCGGGAACACCGGGGAGCTGTTTTTT. J is TRBJ2-2 and V is TRBV7-3, with 11 bases lining up with TRBD2. The germline V gene has CDR1 SGHTA and CDR2 FQGTGA. CDR3 length: 18 residues. J lost 1 base, V lost 4 bases, and 8 bases had no gene match.

This clone was found a few times. The V call is TRBV25-1, the J call TRBJ2-3; 8 bases agree with TRBD2. Germline assignment: CDR1 MGHDK and CDR2 SYGVNS. With V trimmed by 6 bases and J by 4 bases, 9 bases remained unmatched. This CDR3 has 15 amino acids. The chain's CDR3 is CASSAGGVRSDTQYF. CDR3 DNA: TGTGCCAGCAGCGCCGGGGGGGTAAGGTCAGATACGCAGTATTTT.

This chain joins TRBV7-2 and TRBJ2-1; the match to TRBD1 covers 10 bases. Germline V gives CDR1 SGHTA, CDR2 FQGNSA. V lost 1 base and J lost 8; bases outside the gene matches: 2. This CDR3 spans 14 amino acids. In DNA, the CDR3 is TGTGCCAGCAGCTTAGGGGACAGGGGTCATGAGCAGTTCTTC. Its protein is CASSLGDRGHEQFF.

Only a few counts were recorded for this clone. Compared with germline, one end of the junction differs, possibly owing to a read error. This chain joins TRBV7-7 and TRBJ2-7, with a tentative D call TRBD1 (5 bases). The CDR3 contains 13 residues. The germline V gene has CDR1 SSHAT and CDR2 FNYEAQ (reference sequence). The CDR3 loop is CASSRDPGYEQYF. In DNA form, the CDR3 reads TGTGCTAGCAGCCGCGATCCAGGGTACGAGCAGTACTTC.

The V gene is TRBV28, the J gene TRBJ1-5; a possible D gene is TRBD1 (6 bases). Germline CDR1 is MDHEN and CDR2 is SYDVKM. This CDR3 has 16 residues. Trimming pared 1 base from V and 0 bases from J, leaving 10 bases between. The CDR3 region is CASSLLRGYSNQPQHF. The CDR3, as DNA: TGTGCCAGCAGTTTATTAAGGGGGTATAGCAATCAGCCCCAGCATTTT.

This chain uses TRBV5-4 with TRBJ2-3; 16 nucleotides match TRBD2. The CDR3 spans 18 residues. The V segment lost 8 bases and the J segment 6 bases; nucleotides outside the gene matches: 15. Germline CDR1 SGHNT, CDR2 YYREEE (reference sequence). CDR3 sequence (DNA): TGTGCCAGTCAGAGCACGGCGGGACTAGCGGGAGGGCCGGATACGCAGTATTTT. It translates to CASQSTAGLAGGPDTQYF.

The chain employs TRBV6-5 and TRBJ2-7; 7 bases are a match to TRBD1. Germline CDR1 is MNHEY and CDR2 is SVGAGI. V dropped 5 bases and J dropped 1; count of bases not matched to a gene: 8. This CDR3 contains 15 residues. Here the CDR3 DNA reads TGTGCCAGCAGTCGCTCCGGGACAGTTTCCTACGAGCAGTACTTC. Translating gives CASSRSGTVSYEQYF.

This clone was recorded at least ten times. CDR3 loop: CASSLGGNTEAFF. Here the CDR3 DNA reads TGTGCCAGCAGCTTAGGAGGGAACACTGAAGCTTTCTTT. The chain links TRBV11-3 to TRBJ1-1; no reliable D call. V lost 1 base and J 1 base, leaving 4 bases between the germline ends. The CDR3 runs 13 residues. Germline V gene data show CDR1 as SGHNT and CDR2 as YENEEA.

The V and J genes are TRBV2 and TRBJ2-4; the D gene is possibly TRBD2 (6 bases). CDR1 SNHLY and CDR2 FYNNEI come from the germline V gene. This CDR3 is built from 16 residues. V lost 2 bases and J lost 0, with 11 bases in between. The CDR3 loop reads CASSESQGLAKNIQYF. The CDR3 nucleotides read TGTGCCAGCAGTGAATCTCAGGGACTAGCCAAAAACATTCAGTACTTC.

The chain links TRBV6-5 to TRBJ2-7, with TRBD2 as a possible D gene (6 bases). Between the trimmed V and J ends, which lost 0 bases and 4 bases, there was a span of 13 bases. The CDR3 contains 15 residues. Germline CDR1 is MNHEY and CDR2 is SVGAGI. As DNA, the CDR3 is TGTGCCAGCAGTTACTCGGATGGGGGGAAGTACGAGCAGTACTTC. Protein product: CASSYSDGGKYEQYF.